Each of the 8 T cell receptor beta chains below was sequenced from the same sample in a study of control samples from healthy donors and cancer patients. Profiled with immunoSEQ multiplex PCR; TCRdb holds only in-frame clones, not every one. The sample yields 60,000 or so clones, approximately 95% seen once. The material sequenced was blood. The receptor set was obtained from a woman aged 18-30 years in good health.

This clone occurred once. J is TRBJ1-3 and V is TRBV6-6; a possible D gene is TRBD1 (5 bases). The CDR3 length is 15 residues. In germline, CDR1 is MNHNY, CDR2 SVGAGI (reference sequence). With 2 bases removed from V and 0 bases from J, the gap between germline ends came to 8 bases. As DNA, the CDR3 is TGTGCCAGCAGTTACGACGGGGGCTCTGGAAACACCATATATTTT. It translates to CASSYDGGSGNTIYF.

CDR3 sequence (DNA): TGTGCCAGCAGCTTAGCGGCAGTAATGAACACTGAAGCTTTCTTT. The encoded protein is CASSLAAVMNTEAFF. This sequence joins TRBV7-9 and TRBJ1-1, with D hard to call. The germline V gene has CDR1 SEHNR and CDR2 FQNEAQ (reference sequence). This CDR3 contains 15 residues. V lost 0 bases and J 0 bases, leaving 8 bases between the germline ends.

J is TRBJ1-1 and V is TRBV30; D unresolved. The CDR3 totals 15 residues. Germline V gene sequence: CDR1 GTSNPN, CDR2 SVGIG (reference sequence). V dropped 0 bases and J dropped 5 bases, with 16 bases sitting between them. CDR3 DNA sequence: TGTGCCTGGAGTGTAAGCTTAACACTCTCAACTGAAGCTTTCTTT. Residues: CAWSVSLTLSTEAFF. The variable domain in full, completed from reference TRBV30 and TRBJ1-1, reads SQTIHQWPATLVQPVGSPLSLECTVEGTSNPNLYWYRQAAGRGLQLLFYSVGIGQISSEVPQNLSASRPQDRQFILSSKKLLLSDSGFYLCAWSVSLTLSTEAFFGQGTRLTVV.

The chain employs TRBV27 and TRBJ2-1; 11 positions match TRBD2. Trimming at V came to 7 bases and at J to 4 bases, leaving 6 bases not matched to a gene. The CDR3 runs 15 residues. The germline gives CDR1 MNHEY, CDR2 SMNVEV (reference sequence). The chain's CDR3 is CASTTGTSGYNEQFF. For the CDR3, the DNA is TGTGCCAGCACTACCGGGACTAGCGGATACAATGAGCAGTTCTTC.

For this clone: Relative to the germline gene, one junction end is altered; a read error may explain this. This chain links TRBV9 with TRBJ2-4, with TRBD2 matching 8 bases. The CDR3 is 17 amino acids. CDR1 and CDR2 (germline): SGDLS, YYNGEE. The DNA of the CDR3 is TGCGCCAGCAGCGTAGGGGGGAGCGGGGGTTTTAAAAACATTCAGTACTTC. It encodes CASSVGGSGGFKNIQYF. The full variable domain, its missing parts supplied by reference TRBV9 and TRBJ2-4, is DSGVTQTPKHLITATGQRVTLRCSPRSGDLSVYWYQQSLDQGLQFLIQYYNGEERAKGNILERFSAQQFPDLHSELNLSSLELGDSALYFCASSVGGSGGFKNIQYFGAGTRLSVL.

The genes are TRBV27 and TRBJ1-5, with TRBD1 matching 7 bases. J was trimmed by 1 base and V by 5 bases; bases with no gene match: 2. From germline, CDR1 is MNHEY and CDR2 SMNVEV (reference sequence). The CDR3 has 14 residues. For the CDR3, the DNA is TGTGCCAGCAGTCGGACAGGAAGCAATCAGCCCCAGCATTTT. This sequence encodes CASSRTGSNQPQHF.

The rearrangement joins TRBV5-1 to TRBJ2-3, with 8 bases that match TRBD2. Per the germline V gene, CDR1 is SGHRS and CDR2 is YFSETQ. V gave up 4 bases and J gave up 3 bases; unmatched junction bases: 13. The CDR3 is 17 residues long. CDR3 sequence: CASSQAHLERGTDTQYF. The CDR3 DNA sequence: TGCGCCAGCAGCCAAGCCCACCTCGAGCGGGGGACAGATACGCAGTATTTT.

The chain joins TRBV24-1 to TRBJ2-5; no clear D. The CDR3 length is 13 residues. V was clipped by 0 bases and J by 0 bases, with 1 base between them. From germline, CDR1 is KGHDR and CDR2 SFDVKD. CDR3 sequence (DNA): TGTGCCACCAGTGATTTGGACCAAGAGACCCAGTACTTC. Translation: CATSDLDQETQYF.